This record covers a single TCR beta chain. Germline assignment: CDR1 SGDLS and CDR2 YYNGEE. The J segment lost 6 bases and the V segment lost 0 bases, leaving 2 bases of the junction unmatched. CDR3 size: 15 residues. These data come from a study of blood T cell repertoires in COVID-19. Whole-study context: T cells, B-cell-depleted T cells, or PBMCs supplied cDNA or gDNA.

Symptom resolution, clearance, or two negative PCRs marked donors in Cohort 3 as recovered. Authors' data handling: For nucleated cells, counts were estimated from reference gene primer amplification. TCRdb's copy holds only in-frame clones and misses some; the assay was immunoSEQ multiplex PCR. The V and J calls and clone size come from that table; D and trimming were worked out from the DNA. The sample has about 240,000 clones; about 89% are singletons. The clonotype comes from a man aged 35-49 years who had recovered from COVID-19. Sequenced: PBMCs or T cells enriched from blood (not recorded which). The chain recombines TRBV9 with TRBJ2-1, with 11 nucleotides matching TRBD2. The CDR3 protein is CASSVAGLAGNEQFF. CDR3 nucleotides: TGTGCCAGCAGCGTAGCAGGACTAGCGGGCAATGAGCAGTTCTTC. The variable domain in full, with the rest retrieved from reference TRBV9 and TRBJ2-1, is DSGVTQTPKHLITATGQRVTLRCSPRSGDLSVYWYQQSLDQGLQFLIQYYNGEERAKGNILERFSAQQFPDLHSELNLSSLELGDSALYFCASSVAGLAGNEQFFGPGTRLTVL.